Below are 17 T cell receptor beta chains sequenced from a single sample in a study of T cell repertoires in cytomegalovirus infection. In TCRdb, the reads were re-called with MiXCR into one record per CDR3 protein. In the table there are roughly 230,000 distinct CDR3 sequences, roughly 20% of which are singletons. The sequenced sample was CD8+ T cells from PBMCs. Every receptor here comes from a human donor in good health (CMV status not recorded). Some clones in this sample may be carry-over from other donors' samples.

In its sample, this clonotype was seen many times. The chain joins TRBV27 to TRBJ2-1, with TRBD2 identical over 9 bases. Germline values: CDR1 MNHEY, CDR2 SMNVEV (reference sequence). The CDR3 consists of 15 residues. The V and J ends lost 4 bases and 6 bases, in that order; junction bases with no gene match: 7. The CDR3 sequence: CASSSSGTSFNEQFF. Written as DNA, the CDR3 is TGTGCCAGCAGTTCTTCCGGGACTAGCTTCAATGAGCAGTTCTTC.

This clonotype was seen only a few times. The chain has TRBV11-2 and TRBJ2-1, with 10 bases lining up with TRBD2. Losses at the gene ends were 3 bases for V and 6 bases for J; bases not matched to a gene: 8. The CDR3 totals 16 residues. Germline V CDR1 and CDR2: SGHAT, FQNNGV. The CDR3, as DNA: TGTGCCAGCAGCTTTCCCGAGCGGGGGGGCCCCAATGAGCAGTTCTTC. It is translated as CASSFPERGGPNEQFF. Using reference TRBV11-2 and TRBJ2-1 for the parts outside the CDR3, the full variable domain is EAGVAQSPRYKIIEKRQSVAFWCNPISGHATLYWYQQILGQGPKLLIQFQNNGVVDDSQLPKDRFSAERLKGVDSTLKIQPAKLEDSAVYLCASSFPERGGPNEQFFGPGTRLTVL.

Many counts were recorded for this clonotype. The gene calls are TRBV6-5 and TRBJ1-1, with 8 bases matching TRBD1. J gave up 1 base and V 0 bases, and 7 bases lay outside the gene matches. The CDR3 runs to 17 residues. CDR1 is MNHEY and CDR2 is SVGAGI in the germline V gene. This chain's CDR3 is CASSYSGLGQANTEAFF. For the CDR3, the DNA is TGTGCCAGCAGTTACTCCGGCCTGGGACAGGCGAACACTGAAGCTTTCTTT.

This clonotype was seen a few times. The chain has TRBV19 and TRBJ1-5; a weak D match, TRBD1 (6 bases). Deletions cut 5 bases from V and 6 bases from J, with 17 bases between. CDR3 size: 15 residues. The germline CDR1 and CDR2 sequences are LNHDA and SQIVND (reference sequence). The CDR3 coding sequence is TGTGCCAGTAGTGTCGGTGGGGGGGCTTTTCAGCCCCAGCATTTT. Protein sequence: CASSVGGGAFQPQHF.

The chain carries TRBV6-4 and TRBJ1-3; weak D call: TRBD1 (5 bases). CDR1 MRHNA and CDR2 SNTAGT come from the germline V gene. The CDR3 consists of 17 residues. V was shortened by 9 bases and J by 5 bases, with 26 bases between the two germline ends. The CDR3 is CASRPTDQGEFRNTIYF. The CDR3 DNA is TGTGCCAGTCGTCCCACAGACCAGGGTGAATTCCGAAACACCATATATTTT.

This clonotype was counted only a few times. The V and J genes are TRBV4-1 and TRBJ2-5; a possible D gene is TRBD2 (6 bases). Germline loops: CDR1 MGHRA, CDR2 YSYEKL. V gave up 0 bases and J gave up 5 bases, with 22 bases separating them. The CDR3 contains 18 residues. In nucleotides, the CDR3 is TGCGCCAGCAGCCAAGAGGGCGGAGAGGGAGGAGGCGGGGAGACCCAGTACTTC. It is translated as CASSQEGGEGGGGETQYF.

This clonotype was seen many times. CDR3 amino acids: CASRLPQGQQPQHF. The CDR3 coding sequence is TGTGCCAGTAGACTTCCCCAGGGACAACAGCCCCAGCATTTT. The chain couples TRBV19 to TRBJ1-5, with D tentatively TRBD1 (6 bases). The germline CDR1 and CDR2 sequences are LNHDA and SQIVND (reference sequence). This CDR3 has 14 residues. V lost 6 bases, J lost 7 bases, and 16 bases lay in between.

The V gene is TRBV20-1, the J gene TRBJ2-7, with D perhaps TRBD1 or TRBD2 (5 bases each). Germline V CDR1 and CDR2: DFQATT, SNEGSKA (reference sequence). V lost 0 bases and J lost 0, with 12 bases in between. The CDR3 extends over 15 amino acids. DNA for the CDR3: TGCAGTGCTAGAGATCGGGACGCGAGCTCCTACGAGCAGTACTTC. Protein sequence: CSARDRDASSYEQYF.

In its sample, this clonotype was seen many times. The V and J genes are TRBV27 and TRBJ2-3; no firm D call. Germline CDR1 MNHEY, CDR2 SMNVEV (reference sequence). Trimming took 8 bases from V and 2 from J, leaving 11 bases between them. This CDR3 region has 13 residues. CDR3: CASGRFSTDTQYF. In nucleotides, the CDR3 is TGTGCCAGCGGTCGATTCTCCACAGATACGCAGTATTTT.

CDR3 protein: CASSWDPSGANVLTF. CDR3 nucleotide sequence: TGTGCCAGCAGTTGGGACCCCTCTGGGGCCAACGTCCTGACTTTC. V is TRBV5-5 and J is TRBJ2-6; D assignment may be TRBD1 or TRBD2 (5 bases each). CDR1 and CDR2 (germline): SGHKS, YYEKEE (reference sequence). V lost 5 bases and J lost 0, with 9 bases in between. The CDR3 extends over 15 amino acids.

The table lists this clonotype with a few counts. This chain links TRBV7-9 with TRBJ1-1; D is ambiguous. CDR1 is SEHNR and CDR2 is FQNEAQ in the germline V gene (reference sequence). V dropped 1 base and J dropped 8 bases, with 11 bases sitting between them. The CDR3 has 13 residues. DNA for the CDR3: TGTGCCAGCAGCTTAGAAGGAGACGAAGAAGCTTTCTTT. Its protein is CASSLEGDEEAFF. Full variable domain (outside the CDR3, taken from reference TRBV7-9 and TRBJ1-1): DTGVSQNPRHKITKRGQNVTFRCDPISEHNRLYWYRQTLGQGPEFLTYFQNEAQLEKSRLLSDRFSAERPKGSFSTLEIQRTEQGDSAMYLCASSLEGDEEAFFGQGTRLTVV.

The rearrangement links TRBV7-9 to TRBJ2-1, with D perhaps matching TRBD2 (7 bases). The CDR3 covers 13 residues. CDR1 SEHNR and CDR2 FQNEAQ come from the germline V gene (reference sequence). Trimming took 0 bases from V and 9 from J, leaving 9 bases between them. CDR3 DNA sequence: TGTGCCAGCAGCTTAGCAGGGGGGGTTGAGCAGTTCTTC. Translation: CASSLAGGVEQFF.

Written as DNA, the CDR3 is TGCAGCGTTGGACGAACCGGACAGGGGTTTAACAATGAGCAGTTCTTC. The encoded protein is CSVGRTGQGFNNEQFF. The J gene is TRBJ2-1, the V gene TRBV29-1; TRBD1 matches at 9 bases. Losses at the gene ends were 4 bases for V and 5 bases for J; bases not matched to a gene: 12. The CDR3 has 16 amino acids. The germline CDR1 and CDR2 sequences are SQVTM and ANQGSEA.

V and J are TRBV20-1 and TRBJ1-1; 7 nucleotides align to TRBD1. The germline CDR1 and CDR2 sequences are DFQATT and SNEGSKA (reference sequence). This CDR3 has 12 amino acids. The V segment lost 6 bases and the J segment 7 bases; nucleotides outside the gene matches: 8. CDR3 nucleotide sequence: TGCAGTGCCCCGGACAGGAAACTTGAAGCTTTCTTT. Translation: CSAPDRKLEAFF.

This clonotype has only a few counts. The chain carries TRBV28 and TRBJ2-5; 10 nucleotides agree with TRBD2. The CDR3 length is 16 residues. Per germline, CDR1 MDHEN and CDR2 SYDVKM. V trimming: 3 bases; J trimming: 4 bases; junction bases outside the gene matches: 8. The CDR3 reads CASSFSLAGARETQYF. The CDR3, as DNA: TGTGCCAGCAGTTTTTCCCTAGCGGGGGCGCGAGAGACCCAGTACTTC. Supplemented by reference TRBV28 and TRBJ2-5, the full variable domain reads DVKVTQSSRYLVKRTGEKVFLECVQDMDHENMFWYRQDPGLGLRLIYFSYDVKMKEKGDIPEGYSVSREKKERFSLILESASTNQTSMYLCASSFSLAGARETQYFGPGTRLLVL.

The rearrangement links TRBV12-3 or TRBV12-4 to TRBJ2-1; D gene uncertain. The CDR3 loop spans 15 amino acids. V lost 3 bases and J lost 3, with 12 bases in between. The DNA of the CDR3 is TGTGCCAGCAGTTTCCTGATTGGGGACTACAATGAGCAGTTCTTC. Translating gives CASSFLIGDYNEQFF.

This clonotype was seen a few times. The chain has TRBV12-3 or TRBV12-4 and TRBJ2-1, with 10 bases that match TRBD2. Trimming cost V 3 bases and J 4 bases; bases outside gene matches: 3. CDR3 size: 15 residues. The CDR3 DNA reads as TGTGCCAGCAGTTTCACTAGCGGGGTTTACAATGAGCAGTTCTTC. Its translation is CASSFTSGVYNEQFF.